This T cell receptor beta chain was captured by sequencing in a study of cytomegalovirus exposure and HLA in healthy donors. With respect to this clone: The antigen is unknown.

Study observations and caveats: Some 16,000 TCR beta sequences were associated with HLA alleles at 0.05 false discovery rate in a later analysis. In vitro confirmation showed a few CMV-associated chains to be CMV antigen specific.

The PCR was carried out with 60 Vbeta primers and 13 Jbeta primers. Using immunoSEQ multiplex PCR, the repertoire was profiled, and TCRdb retains in-frame clones only, with some absent. Of about 210,000 clones in the sample, 75% to 80% are singletons; the top ten hold around 1.9%. The TCR was taken from a male donor in good health and CMV-seronegative. Specimen: PBMCs.

CDR3 in amino acids: CASTPARTGGGYGYTF. CDR3 bases: TGTGCCAGCACTCCGGCCAGGACAGGGGGTGGCTATGGCTACACCTTC. The chain joins TRBV7-8 to TRBJ1-2; 10 nucleotides align to TRBD1. The length of the CDR3 is 16 residues. The trim removed 7 bases at V and 4 bases at J, leaving 12 bases unmatched. CDR1 and CDR2 (germline): SGHVS, FQNEAQ.